This TCR beta chain was sequenced in a study of blood T cell repertoires in COVID-19. Across the study: T cells, B-cell-depleted T cells, or PBMCs supplied cDNA or gDNA.

Trimming removed 6 bases from V and 4 bases from J; junction bases left unmatched: 11. This CDR3 spans 18 amino acids. Germline V CDR1 and CDR2: LNHDA, SQIVND (reference sequence). Measured with immunoSEQ multiplex PCR; TCRdb has only the in-frame clones, and not every one. The sample lists 70,000 to 95,000 clones, around four fifths occurring once. The receptor was derived from an older man with active or convalescent COVID-19. The sequenced material came from peripheral blood. J is TRBJ2-1 and V is TRBV19; 14 bases line up with TRBD2. CDR3 region: CASRGLAGDFPYYNEQFF. In DNA form, the CDR3 reads TGTGCCAGTAGGGGACTAGCGGGAGACTTCCCCTATTACAATGAGCAGTTCTTC.